Listed below are T cell receptor beta chains from one sample, sequenced in a study of OX40 agonist ivuxolimab in advanced cancers. TCRdb keeps only in-frame clones here, not all; method: immunoSEQ multiplex PCR. The sample yields approximately 64,000 clones, approximately 90% seen once. The specimen comprised CD4+ or CD8+ T cells sorted from blood, sampled in a trial of the OX40 agonist ivuxolimab. Receptors were obtained from an adult with an advanced solid tumor such as melanoma, head and neck, liver or kidney cancer. CDR3s include the opening cysteine and the closing phenylalanine or tryptophan. D genes are given only for firm matches. Not every row has a clone size; where given, it reads once, few, many or a size class.

d_call,j_call,v_call,clone_size,cdr3_aa,cdr3_nt
.,TRBJ1-2,TRBV6-1,.,CASSPRTDNYGYTF,TGTGCCAGCAGTCCTCGGACAGATAACTATGGCTACACCTTC
.,TRBJ2-1,TRBV5-6,.,CASSSAGSSYNEQFF,TGTGCCAGCAGCTCGGCGGGGAGCTCCTACAATGAGCAGTTCTTC
TRBD2,TRBJ2-3,TRBV6-1,.,CASRTGAGADTQYF,TGTGCCAGCAGGACTGGAGCGGGAGCAGATACGCAGTATTTT
.,TRBJ1-2,TRBV7-3,.,CASSFDSNYGYTF,TGTGCCAGCAGCTTTGACAGCAACTATGGCTACACCTTC
.,TRBJ2-2,TRBV30,.,CAWSVNFLGTGELFF,TGTGCCTGGAGTGTAAATTTCCTAGGCACCGGGGAGCTGTTTTTT
TRBD2,TRBJ2-3,TRBV6-6,.,CASSPSGSRIDTQYF,TGTGCCAGCAGTCCTAGCGGGAGTAGAATCGATACGCAGTATTTT
TRBD2,TRBJ2-1,TRBV19,.,CASALTSETYNEQFF,TGTGCCAGTGCGCTGACTAGCGAAACCTACAATGAGCAGTTCTTC
TRBD1,TRBJ1-2,TRBV9,.,CASSEPQGQSDYGYTF,TGTGCCAGCAGCGAACCCCAGGGACAGTCTGACTATGGCTACACCTTC
TRBD1,TRBJ1-5,TRBV19,.,CASSMTTGGNQPQHF,TGTGCCAGTAGTATGACCACAGGGGGCAATCAGCCCCAGCATTTT
TRBD1,TRBJ1-2,TRBV19,.,CASSRTHGTGDGYTF,TGTGCCAGTAGTCGGACACACGGGACAGGGGATGGCTACACCTTC
.,TRBJ1-5,TRBV28,.,CASSKQLSNQPQHF,TGTGCCAGCAGTAAGCAGCTGAGCAATCAGCCCCAGCATTTT
.,TRBJ2-7,TRBV19,.,CASRNLNSYEQYF,TGTGCCAGTAGAAACCTTAACTCCTACGAGCAGTACTTC
TRBD1,TRBJ1-5,TRBV6-1,few,CASSEVLGQLYSNQPQHF,TGTGCCAGCAGTGAAGTTTTGGGACAGCTATATAGCAATCAGCCCCAGCATTTT
.,TRBJ2-4,TRBV2,few,CASSDNTSIQYF,TGTGCCAGCAGTGACAATACCAGCATTCAGTACTTC
TRBD2,TRBJ2-5,TRBV10-3,.,CAISDSTSGIETQYF,TGTGCCATCAGTGATTCTACTAGCGGGATTGAGACCCAGTACTTC
.,TRBJ2-3,TRBV7-3,.,CASSSSRADTQYF,TGTGCCAGCAGCTCCTCGAGGGCCGATACGCAGTATTTT
TRBD1,TRBJ1-1,TRBV11-2,few,CASSKRQGEAFF,TGTGCCAGCAGCAAACGACAGGGGGAAGCTTTCTTT
.,TRBJ2-2,TRBV21-1,.,CASSPYGGRYTGELFF,TGTGCCAGCAGCCCCTATGGCGGGAGGTACACCGGGGAGCTGTTTTTT
.,TRBJ1-2,TRBV6-6,.,CASASPPEQYGYTF,TGTGCCAGCGCTTCCCCCCCTGAACAGTATGGCTACACCTTC
.,TRBJ2-1,TRBV30,.,CAWSPKYNEQFF,TGTGCCTGGAGTCCAAAGTACAATGAGCAGTTCTTC
.,TRBJ2-4,TRBV5-4,few,CASSQDKGNIQYF,TGTGCCAGCAGCCAGGACAAGGGAAACATTCAGTACTTC
.,TRBJ2-1,TRBV10-3,.,CAISEGSAGYNEQFF,TGTGCCATCAGTGAGGGCTCCGCCGGGTACAATGAGCAGTTCTTC
.,TRBJ2-7,TRBV21-1,.,CASRTLAYEQYF,TGTGCCAGCAGGACCCTAGCCTACGAGCAGTACTTC
.,TRBJ2-6,TRBV5-1,.,CASSLEAGAGANVLTF,TGCGCCAGCAGCTTGGAGGCAGGGGCTGGGGCCAACGTCCTGACTTTC
TRBD2,TRBJ2-7,TRBV7-8,.,CASSLTSGSYEQYF,TGTGCCAGCAGCTTAACTAGCGGGAGTTACGAGCAGTACTTC
.,TRBJ1-1,TRBV6-6,.,CASTLTENTEAFF,TGTGCCAGCACCTTGACAGAGAACACTGAAGCTTTCTTT
TRBD2,TRBJ2-7,TRBV13,.,CASSRASGEQYF,TGTGCCAGCAGTCGGGCTAGCGGGGAGCAGTACTTC
.,TRBJ1-5,TRBV7-9,few,CASSLEANQPQHF,TGTGCCAGCAGCTTAGAAGCCAATCAGCCCCAGCATTTT